The rows below give T cell receptor beta chains drawn from one sample of a study of beta chain features in type 1 diabetes. Repertoires were generated with immunoSEQ multiplex PCR, while TCRdb's copy carries only in-frame clones and drops some. The repertoire holds 200,000 to 300,000 clones, with roughly 21% as singletons. The specimen sequenced was naive CD4+ T cells from blood. The source of these receptors is a woman in her thirties or forties with type 1 diabetes. Both conserved end residues are trimmed from each CDR3.

V: TRBV2; CDR3: ASSAREDTEAF
V: TRBV7-9; CDR3: ASSLGLAGGLRYEQY
V: TRBV2; CDR3: ASSHGQGPSGYT
V: TRBV7-9; CDR3: ASTRQGADTEAF
V: TRBV4-1; CDR3: ASSPANRGGNQPQH
V: TRBV7-2; CDR3: ASSLILRGQPQH
V: TRBV7-2; CDR3: ASSVPGGGIQY
V: TRBV5-1; CDR3: ASSLVTGLTEAF
V: TRBV14; CDR3: ASSPHEQETQY
V: TRBV7-9; CDR3: ASSEGQVNYGYT
V: TRBV11-1; CDR3: ASSQDWSSGIYEQY
V: TRBV6-5; CDR3: ASSGGRETQY
V: TRBV5-6; CDR3: ASSSRRTGGITGNQPQH
V: TRBV30; CDR3: AWNRDRSYEQY
V: TRBV29-1; CDR3: SVEEGTGENEQF
V: TRBV28; CDR3: ASSSRTSADTQY
V: TRBV19; CDR3: ASSIAQGAAYGYT
V: TRBV29-1; CDR3: SFGQGAEVAF
V: TRBV29-1; CDR3: SVEDLGQFYGYT
V: TRBV5-1; CDR3: ASSPTTGQSYGYT
V: TRBV25-1; CDR3: ASSQDRVGQPQH
V: TRBV13; CDR3: ASSPDLAGTFREQY
V: TRBV18; CDR3: ASSPDRGNTEAF
V: TRBV28; CDR3: ASSLQGNQPQH
V: TRBV19; CDR3: ASSISGGAVSEQF
V: TRBV19; CDR3: ASSPGATRISNQPQH
V: TRBV2; CDR3: ASSTLAGVIGELF
V: TRBV7-9; CDR3: ASSRVLQNTEAF
V: TRBV15; CDR3: ATSRVGTLKETQY
V: TRBV7-9; CDR3: ASSDIFTGINEKLF
V: TRBV6-1; CDR3: ASSPGTSNTGELF
V: TRBV18; CDR3: ASSPIYGTGDHEQY
V: TRBV18; CDR3: ASSPFRQVNDEQF
V: TRBV2; CDR3: ATLQGTVNTEAF
V: TRBV5-1; CDR3: ASSLAPGANSPLH
V: TRBV29-1; CDR3: SVDTGGTYEQY
V: TRBV7-2; CDR3: ASSIFSGTREQY
V: TRBV30; CDR3: AWSPSSDGYT